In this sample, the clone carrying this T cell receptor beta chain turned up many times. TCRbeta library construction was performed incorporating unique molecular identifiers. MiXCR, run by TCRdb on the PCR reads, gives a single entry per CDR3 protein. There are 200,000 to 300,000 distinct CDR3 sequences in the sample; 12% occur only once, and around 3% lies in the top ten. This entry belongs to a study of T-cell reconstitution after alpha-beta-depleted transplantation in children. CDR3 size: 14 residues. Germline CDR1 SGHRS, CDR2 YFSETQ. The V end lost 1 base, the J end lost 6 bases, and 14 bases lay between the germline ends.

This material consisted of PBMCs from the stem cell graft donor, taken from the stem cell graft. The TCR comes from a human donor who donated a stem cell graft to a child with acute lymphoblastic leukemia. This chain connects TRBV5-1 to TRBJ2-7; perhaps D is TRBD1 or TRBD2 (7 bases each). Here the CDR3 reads CASSLTQGGSEQYF. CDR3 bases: TGCGCCAGCAGCTTGACCCAGGGGGGGAGCGAGCAGTACTTC. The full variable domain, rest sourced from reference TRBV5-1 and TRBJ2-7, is KAGVTQTPRYLIKTRGQQVTLSCSPISGHRSVSWYQQTPGQGLQFLFEYFSETQRNKGNFPGRFSGRQFSNSRSEMNVSTLELGDSALYLCASSLTQGGSEQYFGPGTRLTVT.